A single sample is the source of the 25 T cell receptor beta chains below, sequenced in a study of blood T cell repertoires in COVID-19. Libraries were prepared by immunoSEQ multiplex PCR; TCRdb keeps only in-frame clonotypes and omits some of them. The sample yields approximately 110,000 clones, 75% to 90% seen once. The sample taken for sequencing was peripheral blood. The receptors derive from a woman over 75 with COVID-19, enrolled during active disease.

The V call is TRBV6-2 or TRBV6-3, the J call TRBJ2-3, with TRBD1 matching 7 bases. The CDR3 loop spans 16 amino acids. Germline V gives CDR1 MNHEY, CDR2 SVGEGT. The ends lost 2 bases at V and 3 bases at J; junction bases unmatched: 8. The CDR3 loop reads CASSYPLPGGTDTQYF. The DNA for the CDR3 is TGTGCCAGCAGTTACCCCCTTCCAGGGGGAACAGATACGCAGTATTTT.

This chain uses TRBV13 with TRBJ2-4; 8 nucleotides match TRBD1. The CDR3 contains 13 residues. With V trimmed by 5 bases and J by 6 bases, 3 bases remained unmatched. Germline V lookup: CDR1 PRHDT, CDR2 FYEKMQ (reference sequence). This chain's CDR3 is CASSTGQGNIQYF. The CDR3 bases are TGTGCCAGCAGCACTGGACAGGGAAACATTCAGTACTTC.

V is TRBV12-5 and J is TRBJ2-7; 8 nucleotides agree with TRBD1. Germline V gene data show CDR1 as LGHNT and CDR2 as FRNRAP. After removal of 7 bases from V and 5 bases from J, the junction contained 10 bases not matched to a gene. The length of the CDR3 is 14 residues. As DNA, the CDR3 is TGTGCTAGTGCCATGGACAGGGCGACGGACGAGCAGTACTTC. Its translation: CASAMDRATDEQYF.

V usage is TRBV11-2 and J usage is TRBJ2-7, with D possibly being TRBD1 (5 bases). The V gene's germline CDR1 is SGHAT and CDR2 FQNNGV. The V and J ends lost 3 bases and 8 bases respectively, with 20 bases between them. The CDR3 is made up of 15 amino acids. In DNA, the CDR3 is TGTGCCAGCAGCTTGCCCACAGGAGTGGCCGTAAAGCAGTACTTC. Translating it yields CASSLPTGVAVKQYF.

A single count supports this clone. The chain couples TRBV2 to TRBJ2-5; weak D call: TRBD2 (5 bases). The CDR3 covers 15 residues. The V gene's germline CDR1 is SNHLY and CDR2 FYNNEI. Trimming stripped 0 bases from V and 5 bases from J, with 13 bases between. The CDR3 DNA sequence: TGTGCCAGCAGTGAAGCAGGGCTAGCTTGGGAGACCCAGTACTTC. It is translated as CASSEAGLAWETQYF.

Ten or more counts support this clone. V is TRBV6-5 and J is TRBJ2-7, with a tentative D call TRBD1 (6 bases). The CDR3 is 13 residues long. Trimming shortened V by 3 bases and J by 5 bases, and 11 bases separated the two germline ends. CDR1 MNHEY and CDR2 SVGAGI come from the germline V gene. CDR3 in DNA: TGTGCCAGCAGTTATTCGCAGGGGAACGAGCAGTACTTC. This codes for CASSYSQGNEQYF.

V usage is TRBV5-5 and J usage is TRBJ1-2, with no clear D. Per the germline V gene, CDR1 is SGHKS and CDR2 is YYEKEE (reference sequence). There are 13 residues in the CDR3. The V end lost 2 bases, the J end lost 2 bases, and 7 bases lay between the germline ends. The CDR3 DNA reads TGTGCCAGCAGCTTACCGGGAAACTATGGCTACACCTTC. Translating it yields CASSLPGNYGYTF.

CDR3 amino acids: CASSLGLAGAFGTDTQYF. The CDR3 DNA is TGTGCCAGCAGCTTGGGACTAGCGGGAGCCTTCGGCACAGATACGCAGTATTTT. The gene calls are TRBV5-8 and TRBJ2-3, with 12 positions matching TRBD2. There are 18 residues in the CDR3. The V segment lost 0 bases and the J segment 1 base; nucleotides outside the gene matches: 6. Germline CDR1 reads SGHTS; CDR2 reads YDEGEE.

The chain joins TRBV6-2 or TRBV6-3 to TRBJ1-6, with TRBD1 matching 10 bases. V dropped 6 bases and J dropped 10; count of bases not matched to a gene: 12. This CDR3 comprises 16 residues. Germline assignment: CDR1 MNHEY and CDR2 SVGEGT. For the CDR3, the DNA is TGTGCCAGCAGCTCCTCCAAGGGGACAGGGGTGTCACCCCTCCACTTT. This gives the protein CASSSSKGTGVSPLHF.

This chain uses TRBV20-1 with TRBJ2-3; 14 bases are a match to TRBD2. The CDR3 is 18 residues long. The V and J ends lost 3 bases and 5 bases, in that order; junction bases with no gene match: 13. CDR1 is DFQATT and CDR2 is SNEGSKA in the germline V gene (reference sequence). CDR3 region: CSASPTSGRASSEDTQYF. In DNA form, the CDR3 reads TGCAGTGCTAGTCCGACTAGCGGGAGGGCCTCGTCAGAAGATACGCAGTATTTT.

V is TRBV7-2 and J is TRBJ1-1, with D unclear. CDR1 and CDR2 from the germline V gene are SGHTA and FQGNSA. Trimming took off 2 bases at V and 3 bases at J, with 13 bases between the two ends. This CDR3 is built from 15 residues. Here the CDR3 reads CASSLNAVGDTEAFF. In nucleotides, the CDR3 is TGTGCCAGCAGCTTAAACGCCGTCGGGGACACTGAAGCTTTCTTT.

The genes are TRBV7-6 and TRBJ1-5; TRBD1 aligns across 9 bases. From germline, CDR1 is SGHVS and CDR2 FNYEAQ. The CDR3 runs to 15 residues. The ends lost 3 bases at V and 1 base at J; junction bases unmatched: 1. Here the CDR3 DNA reads TGTGCCAGCAGCTTGACAGGGGGAAGCAATCAGCCCCAGCATTTT. Protein sequence: CASSLTGGSNQPQHF.

The chain carries TRBV28 and TRBJ2-3, with a weak D call TRBD2 (5 bases). This CDR3 is built from 11 residues. Germline CDR1 reads MDHEN; CDR2 reads SYDVKM. The CDR3 spells CVVEGADTQYF. DNA of the CDR3: TGTGTCGTAGAGGGCGCAGATACGCAGTATTTT.

CDR3 sequence: CASSIDGGSGPTEAFF. CDR3 sequence (DNA): TGTGCCAGTAGTATAGATGGTGGGTCAGGTCCCACTGAAGCTTTCTTT. The J gene is TRBJ1-1, the V gene TRBV19, with D unresolved. CDR1 is LNHDA and CDR2 is SQIVND in the germline V gene (reference sequence). CDR3 length: 16 amino acids. Trimming pared 0 bases from V and 4 bases from J, leaving 15 bases between.

In DNA form, the CDR3 reads TGTGCCAGCAGGGGGCAGGATAGCAATCAGCCCCAGCATTTT. Translated, it gives CASRGQDSNQPQHF. The chain employs TRBV2 and TRBJ1-5; a possible D gene is TRBD1 (5 bases). The CDR3 has 14 amino acids. Trimming removed 6 bases at V and 0 bases at J, with 9 bases between. Germline CDR1 reads SNHLY; CDR2 reads FYNNEI.

V and J are TRBV21-1 and TRBJ2-3; TRBD2 is the table's D call and was not checked against the DNA. TRBV21-1 is described as a pseudogene. The CDR3 is made up of 16 amino acids. The CDR3 DNA sequence: TGTGCCAGCAGCAATGAGACTAGCGGGAGGGGAGATACGCAGTATTTT. It specifies CASSNETSGRGDTQYF.

The chain employs TRBV15 and TRBJ2-7, with D perhaps TRBD2 (5 bases). In germline, CDR1 is LNHNV, CDR2 YYDKDF (reference sequence). Trimming took 4 bases from V and 4 from J, leaving 14 bases between them. The CDR3 is made up of 14 amino acids. The chain's CDR3 is CATSINRGSYEQYF. In DNA form, the CDR3 reads TGTGCCACCAGCATAAACCGAGGGAGTTACGAGCAGTACTTC.

There are a few counts of this clone. The chain recombines TRBV4-3 with TRBJ1-2, with D unclear. V was pared by 0 bases and J by 7 bases, with 18 bases between. Germline CDR1 and CDR2: LGHNA and YSLEER. CDR3 length equals 16 residues. The CDR3 region has the DNA TGCGCCAGCAGCCAAGAACTACGGGTTTCAGGAGGTGGCTACACCTTC. Translation gives CASSQELRVSGGGYTF.

This chain links TRBV25-1 with TRBJ1-6; D perhaps matches TRBD1 (5 bases). The ends were cut back, 6 bases at V and 13 bases at J, with 10 bases in the middle. This CDR3 spans 11 amino acids. CDR1 and CDR2 (germline): MGHDK, SYGVNS. This CDR3 reads CASSEGAPLHF. CDR3 DNA sequence: TGTGCCAGCAGCGAAGGGGCGCCCCTCCACTTT.

This clone was seen just once. V and J are TRBV9 and TRBJ2-5; D gene unclear. The germline V gene has CDR1 SGDLS and CDR2 YYNGEE. The V and J ends lost 0 bases and 1 base respectively, with 4 bases between them. The CDR3 runs 13 residues. The CDR3 nucleotides are TGTGCCAGCAGCGTAGGGCCCCAAGAGACCCAGTACTTC. It is translated as CASSVGPQETQYF.

The J gene is TRBJ2-3, the V gene TRBV9, with D uncertain. The V end lost 0 bases, the J end lost 5 bases, and 7 bases lay between the germline ends. The CDR3 loop spans 13 amino acids. Germline V gene sequence: CDR1 SGDLS, CDR2 YYNGEE. CDR3 amino acids: CASSVGAQDTQYF. CDR3 coding DNA: TGTGCCAGCAGCGTAGGGGCCCAAGATACGCAGTATTTT.

The V and J genes are TRBV20-1 and TRBJ2-3; possible D gene TRBD2, 5 bases. This CDR3 is built from 10 residues. V was cut by 6 bases and J by 5 bases, with 6 bases left in between. Germline CDR1 DFQATT, CDR2 SNEGSKA (reference sequence). The CDR3 here is CSARGDTQYF. The DNA for the CDR3 is TGCAGTGCCCGGGGAGATACGCAGTATTTT.

The V and J genes are TRBV1 and TRBJ2-1; the table's D call, TRBD1, has no DNA check behind it. TRBV1 is labeled a pseudogene. CDR3 length: 17 residues. The CDR3 nucleotides read TGCACCAGCAGCCAAGGGGGGACAGCGCCCGCCCGGGATGAGCAGTTCTTC. It encodes CTSSQGGTAPARDEQFF.

In its sample, this clone was seen once. CDR3 residues: CASREGGNNEQFF. The CDR3 bases are TGTGCCAGTCGGGAGGGGGGAAACAATGAGCAGTTCTTC. The chain joins TRBV7-9 to TRBJ2-1, with 8 nucleotides matching TRBD2. Germline V gene lookup returns CDR1 SEHNR and CDR2 FQNEAQ (reference sequence). The junction had 6 bases not matched to a gene; V was cut back by 9 bases and J by 5 bases. The CDR3 sequence is 13 residues long.

Only a few counts were recorded for this clone. V gene TRBV19 combines with J gene TRBJ2-2, with D perhaps matching TRBD1 (5 bases). Germline assignment: CDR1 LNHDA and CDR2 SQIVND (reference sequence). The CDR3 has 14 residues. V lost 6 bases, J lost 6 bases, and 14 bases lay in between. The CDR3, as DNA: TGTGCCAGTAGACAGGTCGGATCATCCGGGGAGCTGTTTTTT. Its protein is CASRQVGSSGELFF.